The 13 T cell receptor beta chains in this list originate from one sample, sequenced in a study of blood T cell repertoires in COVID-19. The method was immunoSEQ multiplex PCR; TCRdb's version includes in-frame clones alone and lacks a portion of them. The table includes under 200,000 clones, roughly 84% detected once. The sample comprised peripheral blood. Receptor source: an older woman with acute or convalescent COVID-19.

For this clone: This may come from a read error, since a much larger clone is one base off. V and J are TRBV7-9 and TRBJ1-2; TRBD1 might be the D (6 bases). Deletions cut 6 bases from V and 3 bases from J, with 17 bases between. The CDR3 extends over 15 amino acids. Germline CDR1 and CDR2: SEHNR and FQNEAQ (reference sequence). The CDR3 nucleotides read TGTGCCAGCAGGGGGGGGGCAGGACCCGACTATGGCTACACCTTC. Its translation is CASRGGAGPDYGYTF.

The J gene is TRBJ1-4, the V gene TRBV15; perhaps TRBD1 as D (6 bases). Trimming removed 5 bases at V and 6 bases at J, with 10 bases between. Germline CDR1 reads LNHNV; CDR2 reads YYDKDF (reference sequence). This CDR3 region has 13 residues. The CDR3 here is CATSVYRDEKLFF. CDR3 nucleotide sequence: TGTGCCACCAGCGTTTACAGGGATGAAAAACTGTTTTTT.

The chain links TRBV28 to TRBJ1-6; D is ambiguous. Trimming took off 6 bases at V and 15 bases at J, with 15 bases between the two ends. The germline V gene has CDR1 MDHEN and CDR2 SYDVKM. This CDR3 has 12 amino acids. The CDR3: CASRPIPGGLHF. CDR3 DNA sequence: TGTGCCAGCAGACCCATTCCAGGAGGCCTCCACTTT.

The chain couples TRBV5-5 to TRBJ1-3; 8 bases map to TRBD1. From germline, CDR1 is SGHKS and CDR2 YYEKEE (reference sequence). With V trimmed by 4 bases and J by 0 bases, 3 bases remained unmatched. CDR3 length equals 15 residues. CDR3 amino acids: CASSGTGSSGNTIYF. The CDR3 DNA sequence: TGTGCCAGCAGCGGGACAGGATCCTCTGGAAACACCATATATTTT.

This sequence joins TRBV6-4 and TRBJ2-1; 9 nucleotides agree with TRBD2. Germline CDR1 MRHNA, CDR2 SNTAGT. The junction had 11 bases not matched to a gene; V was cut back by 3 bases and J by 8 bases. CDR3 length equals 16 residues. The CDR3: CASSDRGGASGDEQFF. The CDR3 region has the DNA TGTGCCAGCAGTGATCGCGGGGGGGCTTCAGGCGATGAGCAGTTCTTC.

The chain has TRBV7-9 and TRBJ2-7; 9 bases are a match to TRBD2. CDR3 length: 17 amino acids. V was clipped by 5 bases and J by 0 bases; unmatched bases: 11. In germline, CDR1 is SEHNR, CDR2 FQNEAQ (reference sequence). The chain's CDR3 is CASSRARASGDSYEQYF. The DNA of the CDR3 is TGTGCCAGCAGCCGCGCCCGGGCTAGCGGGGACTCCTACGAGCAGTACTTC.

The rearrangement links TRBV11-2 to TRBJ1-1; D gene uncertain. The CDR3 totals 12 residues. Germline V gene data show CDR1 as SGHAT and CDR2 as FQNNGV. Trimming pared 7 bases from V and 6 bases from J, leaving 12 bases between. The CDR3: CASKFRGAEAFF. CDR3 nucleotide sequence: TGTGCCAGCAAATTTCGGGGAGCTGAAGCTTTCTTT.

This sequence joins TRBV6-5 and TRBJ1-3; 7 bases agree with TRBD1. Germline V gene sequence: CDR1 MNHEY, CDR2 SVGAGI. Trimming removed 0 bases from V and 0 bases from J; junction bases left unmatched: 2. This CDR3 has 16 residues. The CDR3 nucleotides are TGTGCCAGCAGTTACTCCGGGACAGTCTCTGGAAACACCATATATTTT. As protein: CASSYSGTVSGNTIYF.

The chain recombines TRBV13 with TRBJ1-3; no definite D call. The CDR3 is made up of 14 amino acids. With 5 bases removed from V and 2 bases from J, the gap between germline ends came to 10 bases. Germline V gene sequence: CDR1 PRHDT, CDR2 FYEKMQ (reference sequence). The CDR3, as DNA: TGTGCCAGCAGCCTGGGGAGTACTGGAAACACCATATATTTT. This encodes CASSLGSTGNTIYF.

The chain carries TRBV5-6 and TRBJ1-4, with TRBD1 matching over 7 bases. The CDR3 loop spans 16 amino acids. The germline CDR1 and CDR2 sequences are SGHDT and YYEEEE. V shed 3 bases, J shed 0 bases, and the junction held 5 bases outside the gene matches. The CDR3 bases are TGTGCCAGCAGCTCCGACAGGGAATCAACTAATGAAAAACTGTTTTTT. Protein: CASSSDRESTNEKLFF.

The gene calls are TRBV2 and TRBJ1-5; a possible D gene is TRBD1 (6 bases). V shed 6 bases and J shed 4 bases, with 10 bases lying between them. There are 13 residues in the CDR3. Germline V CDR1 and CDR2: SNHLY, FYNNEI. The CDR3 sequence is CASRDSLNQPQHF. DNA of the CDR3: TGTGCCAGCAGGGACAGCTTAAATCAGCCCCAGCATTTT.

The chain combines TRBV7-6 with TRBJ1-3, with 7 bases that match TRBD1. This CDR3 comprises 15 residues. Germline values: CDR1 SGHVS, CDR2 FNYEAQ. Trimming removed 4 bases from V and 0 bases from J; junction bases left unmatched: 3. In DNA, the CDR3 is TGTGCCAGCAGCTCCTGGGACAGCTCTGGAAACACCATATATTTT. It yields the protein CASSSWDSSGNTIYF.

The chain combines TRBV19 with TRBJ2-2; D may be TRBD2 (6 bases). CDR1 and CDR2 from the germline V gene are LNHDA and SQIVND (reference sequence). Trimming shortened V by 5 bases and J by 4 bases, and 14 bases separated the two germline ends. CDR3 size: 15 residues. Here the CDR3 DNA reads TGTGCCAGTAGTTTCTCGGGACTGCGCACCGGGGAGCTGTTTTTT. Encoded protein: CASSFSGLRTGELFF.